This TCR beta chain appears in the sequencing data of a study of OX40 agonist ivuxolimab in advanced cancers. On the study more broadly: The treatment was a fully human IgG2 OX40 agonist, ivuxolimab.

The method was immunoSEQ multiplex PCR; TCRdb's version includes in-frame clones alone and lacks a portion of them. The sample has approximately 74,000 clones; roughly nine tenths are singletons. Germline V lookup: CDR1 LNHDA, CDR2 SQIVND (reference sequence). Trimming took 7 bases from V and 1 from J; bases not matched to a gene: 8. CDR3 length equals 17 residues. This receptor was taken from an adult with an advanced solid tumor such as melanoma, head and neck, liver or kidney cancer. The sequencing here drew on CD4+ or CD8+ T cells sorted from blood, taken in a trial of the OX40 agonist ivuxolimab. This chain links TRBV19 with TRBJ1-5; 12 bases map to TRBD1. In DNA form, the CDR3 reads TGTGCCAGTACGACCGGGACAGGGGGCCCGAGCAATCAGCCCCAGCATTTT. Amino acids: CASTTGTGGPSNQPQHF.